A single sample is the source of the 32 T cell receptor beta chains below, sequenced in a study of cytomegalovirus exposure and HLA in healthy donors. The PCR ran on 60 Vbeta and 13 Jbeta primers. The repertoire was sequenced with immunoSEQ multiplex PCR; TCRdb's copy has only in-frame clones and lacks some. The table has approximately 53,000 clones, about three quarters seen once. Specimen: PBMCs. The source of these receptors is a man in his thirties or forties in good health and CMV-seropositive.

The CDR3, as DNA: TGTGCCAGCAGTGCGCCGCAGGGGAAACAGTTCTTC. Amino acid sequence: CASSAPQGKQFF. V usage is TRBV28 and J usage is TRBJ2-1, with D possibly being TRBD1 (6 bases). Trimming removed 5 bases from V and 13 bases from J, with 15 bases in between. Germline V CDR1 and CDR2: MDHEN, SYDVKM. This CDR3 is 12 amino acids long.

The chain has TRBV6-6 and TRBJ1-2, with 10 bases fitting TRBD1. J was trimmed by 8 bases and V by 10 bases; bases with no gene match: 10. Germline-derived CDR1 and CDR2 are MNHNY and SVGAGI (reference sequence). This CDR3 comprises 13 residues. CDR3: CATQPGQGRGYTF. CDR3 coding DNA: TGTGCCACTCAACCGGGACAGGGGAGAGGCTACACCTTC.

The chain employs TRBV7-2 and TRBJ1-5, with D uncertain. This CDR3 is 12 amino acids long. The germline V gene has CDR1 SGHTA and CDR2 FQGNSA. The ends were cut back, 5 bases at V and 4 bases at J, with 6 bases in the middle. CDR3 loop: CASSTRNQPQHF. As DNA, the CDR3 is TGTGCCAGCAGCACTCGGAATCAGCCCCAGCATTTT. The whole variable domain, filled in from reference TRBV7-2 and TRBJ1-5, reads GAGVSQSPSNKVTEKGKDVELRCDPISGHTALYWYRQSLGQGLEFLIYFQGNSAPDKSGLPSDRFSAERTGGSVSTLTIQRTQQEDSAVYLCASSTRNQPQHFGDGTRLSIL.

J is TRBJ2-7 and V is TRBV19; tentative D call: TRBD1 (6 bases). Trimming left V 1 base short and J 3 bases short, with 16 bases between. Germline V gene sequence: CDR1 LNHDA, CDR2 SQIVND (reference sequence). This CDR3 has 16 residues. The CDR3 sequence: CASSIGYGRGFYEQYF. The CDR3 bases are TGTGCCAGTAGTATAGGGTACGGCAGGGGATTCTACGAGCAGTACTTC.

J is TRBJ2-5 and V is TRBV29-1; TRBD1 agrees at 9 bases. The end of the DNA aligns better with TRBJ2-7, so the J call may be wrong. This CDR3 region has 15 residues. The germline V gene encodes CDR1 SQVTM and CDR2 ANQGSEA. The CDR3 sequence: CSVEGGQGPSYEQYF. CDR3 sequence (DNA): TGCAGCGTTGAAGGGGGACAGGGACCCTCCTACGAGCAGTACTTC.

This chain connects TRBV19 to TRBJ1-1; D unclear. Germline lookup yields CDR1 LNHDA and CDR2 SQIVND (reference sequence). The CDR3 is 15 amino acids. The V and J ends lost 6 bases and 3 bases respectively, with 17 bases between them. This chain's CDR3 is CASRPYEGVDTEAFF. Written as DNA, the CDR3 is TGTGCCAGTAGACCGTACGAAGGAGTAGACACTGAAGCTTTCTTT.

V usage is TRBV6-1 and J usage is TRBJ2-3; 12 bases match TRBD2. The CDR3 consists of 19 residues. V was pared by 2 bases and J by 2 bases, with 11 bases of the junction left unmatched. CDR1 is MNHNS and CDR2 is SASEGT in the germline V gene. The CDR3 loop is CASSESLAGGPLTTDTQYF. The CDR3 nucleotides read TGTGCCAGCAGTGAAAGTCTAGCGGGGGGGCCTTTGACCACAGATACGCAGTATTTT.

The chain links TRBV29-1 to TRBJ1-1; perhaps TRBD1 as D (6 bases). Trimming removed 0 bases at V and 4 bases at J, with 18 bases between. From germline, CDR1 is SQVTM and CDR2 ANQGSEA. The CDR3 is 16 residues long. CDR3 protein: CSVEEAGARGRTEAFF. In DNA, the CDR3 is TGCAGCGTTGAAGAGGCAGGGGCTCGGGGACGCACTGAAGCTTTCTTT.

The CDR3 loop is CASSLSGARNEQFF. The CDR3 DNA reads as TGTGCCAGCAGCTTAAGTGGTGCTCGGAATGAGCAGTTCTTC. V gene TRBV7-3 combines with J gene TRBJ2-1, with D unclear. In germline, CDR1 is SGHTA, CDR2 FQGTGA. Trimming left V 1 base short and J 7 bases short, with 11 bases between. This CDR3 has 14 amino acids.

The chain carries TRBV7-9 and TRBJ2-3; a weak D match, TRBD1 (6 bases). Germline V gene data show CDR1 as SEHNR and CDR2 as FQNEAQ (reference sequence). Trimming removed 5 bases at V and 6 bases at J, with 18 bases between. The CDR3 consists of 15 residues. CDR3 DNA sequence: TGTGCCAGCAGCCCGGCCGGACAGCCTGGGGATACGCAGTATTTT. Residues: CASSPAGQPGDTQYF.

This chain connects TRBV2 to TRBJ2-2; D ambiguous. Trimming took 5 bases from V and 7 from J, leaving 5 bases between them. The CDR3 totals 11 residues. Germline V gene sequence: CDR1 SNHLY, CDR2 FYNNEI. CDR3 region: CASSLLGELFF. As DNA, the CDR3 is TGTGCCAGCAGTCTCCTCGGGGAGCTGTTTTTT.

CDR3 in amino acids: CASSFGGSWGYSNQPQHF. In DNA form, the CDR3 reads TGTGCCAGCAGCTTTGGAGGGTCCTGGGGGTATAGCAATCAGCCCCAGCATTTT. The chain joins TRBV7-2 to TRBJ1-5, with D tentatively TRBD1 (5 bases). V shed 3 bases and J shed 0 bases, with 18 bases lying between them. Germline CDR1 and CDR2: SGHTA and FQGNSA. The CDR3 is 18 amino acids.

The V call is TRBV10-3, the J call TRBJ2-4; 9 positions agree with TRBD1. CDR1 and CDR2 (germline): ENHRY, SYGVKD. The CDR3 consists of 15 residues. The V and J ends lost 5 bases and 5 bases, in that order; junction bases with no gene match: 7. The CDR3 reads CAISSTGGEQNIQYF. CDR3 in DNA: TGTGCCATCAGTAGTACAGGGGGCGAACAAAACATTCAGTACTTC.

There are a few counts of this clone. The V call is TRBV7-2, the J call TRBJ1-2, with D possibly matching TRBD1 (5 bases). The CDR3 spans 15 residues. The V end lost 1 base, the J end lost 0 bases, and 9 bases lay between the germline ends. Per the germline V gene, CDR1 is SGHTA and CDR2 is FQGNSA. The CDR3 loop is CASSLGQTSNYGYTF. The CDR3 nucleotides are TGTGCCAGCAGCTTAGGACAGACCTCTAACTATGGCTACACCTTC.

The chain recombines TRBV9 with TRBJ2-1, with 11 bases aligning to TRBD1. Germline CDR1 reads SGDLS; CDR2 reads YYNGEE. J gave up 3 bases and V 3 bases, and 5 bases lay outside the gene matches. This CDR3 contains 16 residues. CDR3 protein: CASSADGTGGYNEQFF. CDR3 bases: TGTGCCAGCAGCGCTGATGGGACAGGGGGCTACAATGAGCAGTTCTTC.

The chain is built from TRBV7-9 and TRBJ1-1, with D perhaps matching TRBD1 (5 bases). Looked up from germline, CDR1 is SEHNR and CDR2 is FQNEAQ (reference sequence). This CDR3 is built from 13 residues. Trimming shortened V by 2 bases and J by 7 bases, and 11 bases separated the two germline ends. The CDR3 sequence: CASSLSTRDEAFF. CDR3 coding DNA: TGTGCCAGCAGCTTAAGTACCAGGGATGAAGCTTTCTTT.

The V gene is TRBV19, the J gene TRBJ2-6; a possible D gene is TRBD2 (5 bases). There are 14 residues in the CDR3. CDR1 and CDR2 (germline): LNHDA, SQIVND (reference sequence). V shed 6 bases and J shed 2 bases, with 8 bases lying between them. CDR3 sequence reads: CASREGPGANVLTF. In DNA form, the CDR3 reads TGTGCCAGTAGAGAGGGTCCTGGGGCCAACGTCCTGACTTTC.

The V and J genes are TRBV19 and TRBJ1-4, with TRBD1 as a possible D gene (6 bases). The germline V gene has CDR1 LNHDA and CDR2 SQIVND (reference sequence). V lost 5 bases and J 8 bases, leaving 15 bases between the germline ends. This CDR3 comprises 14 residues. The CDR3 DNA sequence: TGTGCCAGTAGTTTCCGACAGGAGGAGGAAAAACTGTTTTTT. It translates to CASSFRQEEEKLFF.

Notes on this clone: Distinct nucleotide sequences in the sample also encode this CDR3. The chain uses TRBV6-5 and TRBJ2-7; 7 positions match TRBD1. V dropped 5 bases and J dropped 0; count of bases not matched to a gene: 4. This CDR3 is 14 amino acids long. CDR1 and CDR2 from the germline V gene are MNHEY and SVGAGI. CDR3 residues: CASSEGDSSYEQYF. The CDR3, as DNA: TGTGCCAGCAGTGAAGGGGACAGCTCCTACGAGCAGTACTTC.

This clone occurred once. The chain combines TRBV25-1 with TRBJ1-1, with unresolved D. Germline V gives CDR1 MGHDK, CDR2 SYGVNS. This CDR3 comprises 12 residues. Trimming shortened V by 2 bases and J by 5 bases, and 6 bases separated the two germline ends. The CDR3 loop reads CASSERGTEAFF. The CDR3 DNA follows: TGTGCCAGCAGTGAACGGGGAACTGAAGCTTTCTTT.

The V and J genes are TRBV6-5 and TRBJ2-1; possibly TRBD1 for D (5 bases). The CDR3 is made up of 12 amino acids. V lost 5 bases, J lost 5 bases, and 7 bases lay in between. CDR1 is MNHEY and CDR2 is SVGAGI in the germline V gene. The CDR3 protein is CASSEDNNEQFF. CDR3 DNA: TGTGCCAGCAGTGAGGACAACAATGAGCAGTTCTTC.

This clone was counted a few times. The rearrangement links TRBV6-5 to TRBJ2-3, with 12 bases that match TRBD2. V lost 7 bases, J lost 2 bases, and 1 base stayed unmatched. Germline V CDR1 and CDR2: MNHEY, SVGAGI. The CDR3 has 14 residues. CDR3 in amino acids: CASTSGGATDTQYF. The CDR3 DNA follows: TGTGCCAGCACTAGCGGGGGGGCCACAGATACGCAGTATTTT.

The chain joins TRBV11-2 to TRBJ2-1, with 7 bases aligning to TRBD1. Germline assignment: CDR1 SGHAT and CDR2 FQNNGV. The CDR3 has 15 residues. Trimming cost V 5 bases and J 5 bases; bases outside gene matches: 9. CDR3 sequence: CASSGGTGDNNEQFF. As DNA, the CDR3 is TGTGCCAGCAGCGGAGGTACAGGGGACAACAATGAGCAGTTCTTC.

V and J are TRBV6-1 and TRBJ1-5, with 10 positions matching TRBD1. Germline values: CDR1 MNHNS, CDR2 SASEGT. The CDR3 extends over 16 amino acids. With V trimmed by 2 bases and J by 6 bases, 7 bases remained unmatched. The DNA for the CDR3 is TGTGCCAGCAGTGAACCGGGACAGGGGAATCGTCAGCCCCAGCATTTT. Protein product: CASSEPGQGNRQPQHF.

Comments on this clone: Within the sample, other DNA sequences also encode this same CDR3. The chain has TRBV9 and TRBJ2-3, with D tentatively TRBD2 (6 bases). Trimming stripped 0 bases from V and 2 bases from J, with 7 bases between. This CDR3 region has 14 residues. CDR1 and CDR2 from the germline V gene are SGDLS and YYNGEE. CDR3 DNA: TGTGCCAGCAGCGTAGCGGGAGCCACAGATACGCAGTATTTT. This sequence encodes CASSVAGATDTQYF.

V is TRBV28 and J is TRBJ1-5; D is ambiguous. CDR3 length: 13 amino acids. Germline CDR1 MDHEN, CDR2 SYDVKM. Trimming stripped 9 bases from V and 1 base from J, with 10 bases between. The CDR3 DNA follows: TGTGCCAGTGAGAGGGCGAGCAATCAGCCCCAGCATTTT. Its translation: CASERASNQPQHF.

This clone was seen more than once but under ten times. This sequence joins TRBV6-6 and TRBJ1-1; D might be TRBD1 (5 bases). CDR3 length: 14 amino acids. Per the germline V gene, CDR1 is MNHNY and CDR2 is SVGAGI (reference sequence). V dropped 7 bases and J dropped 5 bases, with 17 bases sitting between them. As DNA, the CDR3 is TGTGCCAGCACCCTCGGGGATCGGGGGACTGAAGCTTTCTTT. It codes for CASTLGDRGTEAFF.

The chain's CDR3 is CASSGGQGMARGSYEQYF. The CDR3 DNA follows: TGTGCCAGCAGTGGTGGACAGGGAATGGCGAGGGGCTCCTACGAGCAGTACTTC. V usage is TRBV28 and J usage is TRBJ2-7; TRBD1 aligns across 8 bases. CDR1 and CDR2 (germline): MDHEN, SYDVKM. V lost 5 bases and J lost 0; bases outside the gene matches: 15. The CDR3 sequence is 18 residues long.

This chain connects TRBV27 to TRBJ2-7, with D tentatively TRBD1 (6 bases). Trimming removed 5 bases at V and 2 bases at J, with 10 bases between. The germline V gene has CDR1 MNHEY and CDR2 SMNVEV (reference sequence). The CDR3 totals 13 residues. The CDR3 DNA sequence: TGTGCCAGCAGTCATGGACAGCCCTACGAGCAGTACTTC. Protein: CASSHGQPYEQYF.

This sequence joins TRBV28 and TRBJ1-5; 8 positions agree with TRBD1. CDR1 and CDR2 from the germline V gene are MDHEN and SYDVKM. The V and J ends lost 5 bases and 2 bases, in that order; junction bases with no gene match: 8. The CDR3 is made up of 16 amino acids. The CDR3 DNA is TGTGCCAGCAGTCTGACAGGGGTGGATGGCAATCAGCCCCAGCATTTT. This codes for CASSLTGVDGNQPQHF.

V usage is TRBV7-9 and J usage is TRBJ1-1; D unresolved. The germline V gene encodes CDR1 SEHNR and CDR2 FQNEAQ (reference sequence). The V end was cut by 5 bases, the J end by 8 bases, with 9 bases between. The CDR3 runs 11 residues. The CDR3 loop reads CASSPSYEAFF. The CDR3 nucleotides are TGTGCCAGCAGCCCAAGCTACGAAGCTTTCTTT.

The DNA for the CDR3 is TGCGCCAGCAGCCCCTCCGGGGGGGGGAGCTCCTATAATTCACCCCTCCACTTT. Its protein is CASSPSGGGSSYNSPLHF. V gene TRBV5-1 combines with J gene TRBJ1-6; D is possibly TRBD1 (5 bases). Germline V gene data show CDR1 as SGHRS and CDR2 as YFSETQ. The V gene lost 4 bases and the J gene lost 0 bases, with 17 bases spanning the gap. The length of the CDR3 is 18 residues.